Below are 9 T cell receptor beta chains sequenced from a single sample in a study of regulatory T cells in long-lasting Graves disease. TCR beta libraries were built with iRepertoire HTBI primers and Arm-PCR of CDR3 regions. TCRdb re-analysed the multiplex PCR reads in MiXCR, keeping a single row per CDR3 protein. This sample has 550,000 or so distinct CDR3 sequences, with approximately 12% found just once. Time point: newly diagnosed GD, antithyroid drugs for less than 3 months. RNA extracted from PBMCs served as the sequencing template. This sample was shared with a second study, whose subject was T cells in Graves' hyperthyroidism and ophthalmopathy.

This sample comprised peripheral blood mononuclear cells (PBMCs), obtained at new diagnosis, from a patient treated with antithyroid drugs. The receptors were gathered from a woman aged 25 to 39 with Graves disease.

This clonotype was picked up many times. The chain is built from TRBV15 and TRBJ1-2, with D perhaps matching TRBD1 (5 bases). V lost 5 bases and J 8 bases, leaving 21 bases between the germline ends. The V gene's germline CDR1 is LNHNV and CDR2 YYDKDF (reference sequence). The CDR3 covers 15 residues. The CDR3 DNA reads TGTGCCACCAGCGACGGGACGACACCTTACATGGGCTACACCTTC. As protein: CATSDGTTPYMGYTF.

In this sample, this clonotype turned up a few times. The rearrangement uses TRBV5-4 and TRBJ1-2; tentatively, D is TRBD1 (5 bases). The CDR3 is 16 amino acids. The V end lost 3 bases, the J end lost 8 bases, and 23 bases lay between the germline ends. Germline V gene sequence: CDR1 SGHNT, CDR2 YYREEE (reference sequence). The CDR3 sequence: CASSWGTAVFYGGYTF. The CDR3 DNA follows: TGTGCCAGCAGCTGGGGGACGGCAGTCTTCTATGGAGGCTACACCTTC.

The gene calls are TRBV30 and TRBJ2-1; 10 bases align to TRBD2. This CDR3 has 13 residues. After removal of 4 bases from V and 7 bases from J, the junction contained 4 bases not matched to a gene. Germline CDR1 GTSNPN, CDR2 SVGIG (reference sequence). CDR3 DNA sequence: TGTGCCTGGATCTTAGCGGGAGGAAATGAGCAGTTCTTC. It codes for CAWILAGGNEQFF.

On this clonotype: A much larger clone lies one base from this, so it may be a read error. V is TRBV30 and J is TRBJ1-2, with 7 bases that match TRBD1. With 3 bases clipped from V and 1 base from J, the junction kept 8 bases outside the gene matches. There are 15 residues in the CDR3. The germline V gene has CDR1 GTSNPN and CDR2 SVGIG (reference sequence). The CDR3 sequence is CAWRASTGYNYGYTF. The CDR3 DNA is TGTGCCTGGAGGGCATCGACAGGGTATAACTATGGCTACACCTTC.

In its sample, this clonotype was seen many times. This chain connects TRBV6-1 to TRBJ2-1, with 8 bases matching TRBD2. Trimming took 6 bases from V and 4 from J; bases not matched to a gene: 14. The CDR3 loop spans 17 amino acids. Per the germline V gene, CDR1 is MNHNS and CDR2 is SASEGT. CDR3 loop: CASSPSAGGRVYNEQFF. The CDR3 DNA sequence: TGTGCCAGCAGCCCATCGGCGGGAGGACGGGTATACAATGAGCAGTTCTTC.

In this sample, this clonotype turned up many times. This chain links TRBV28 with TRBJ2-1; 9 positions match TRBD1. Germline V CDR1 and CDR2: MDHEN, SYDVKM. The CDR3 totals 16 residues. J was trimmed by 2 bases and V by 6 bases; bases with no gene match: 8. Written as DNA, the CDR3 is TGTGCCAGCAGATCCCTTACAGGGGGCACCTACAATGAGCAGTTCTTC. Translated: CASRSLTGGTYNEQFF.

This clonotype has ten or more counts. The chain links TRBV30 to TRBJ1-2; TRBD1 aligns across 7 bases. The germline gives CDR1 GTSNPN, CDR2 SVGIG (reference sequence). After removal of 3 bases from V and 6 bases from J, the junction contained 7 bases not matched to a gene. This CDR3 has 13 amino acids. CDR3 protein: CAWSLTGVNGYTF. DNA for the CDR3: TGTGCCTGGAGCTTAACAGGGGTCAATGGCTACACCTTC.

This clonotype was seen repeatedly, ten times or more. The CDR3 sequence is CASSGPVASPLHF. CDR3 nucleotides: TGTGCCAGCAGTGGGCCGGTGGCCTCACCCCTCCACTTT. The chain employs TRBV25-1 and TRBJ1-6; no definite D call. CDR1 is MGHDK and CDR2 is SYGVNS in the germline V gene. Trimming took 4 bases from V and 10 from J, leaving 11 bases between them. This CDR3 has 13 residues.

This clonotype came up many times. The chain employs TRBV2 and TRBJ1-1; no clear D gene. V lost 2 bases and J 0 bases, leaving 10 bases between the germline ends. The CDR3 runs to 15 residues. Germline V gene lookup returns CDR1 SNHLY and CDR2 FYNNEI. The CDR3 nucleotides read TGTGCCAGCAGTGAATCAGACGCCATGAACACTGAAGCTTTCTTT. Its protein product is CASSESDAMNTEAFF.